The 23 T cell receptor beta chains below were found in one sample sequenced in a study of CXCR3-negative and CXCR3-positive naive CD8 T cells. Carrying UMI labels, the TRB cDNA libraries were prepared through 5' RACE. TCRdb reprocessed the 5' RACE reads and reports one entry per CDR3 protein, with no DNA. This repertoire includes under 85,000 distinct CDR3 sequences. The material sequenced was naive CXCR3- CD8+ T cells from blood. Subset specified: CD45RO-CCR7+CD27+CD95- naive CD8+ T cells lacking CXCR3 (TNR3-). Receptors originate from a human donor in good health. Some clones in this sample may be carry-over from other donors' samples.

The V call is TRBV7-3, the J call TRBJ2-2; TCRdb picks TRBD1, but there is no DNA to check that call. This CDR3 is built from 17 residues. In germline, CDR1 is SGHTA, CDR2 FQGTGA. The CDR3 reads CASSLRFSGGPGGELFF.

This rearrangement joins TRBV29-1 to TRBJ1-1. Germline V gene sequence: CDR1 SQVTM, CDR2 ANQGSEA. This CDR3 comprises 13 residues. CDR3 sequence reads: CSVGFGGWTEAFF.

The gene calls are TRBV10-3 and TRBJ1-1; no DNA is available, so the TRBD1 call from TCRdb remains unchecked. The CDR3 is 15 residues long. Germline V gene data show CDR1 as ENHRY and CDR2 as SYGVKD. CDR3 loop: CAISGFGTGDLEAFF.

The CDR3 loop is CSVPDLAGSYNEQFF. The chain recombines TRBV29-1 with TRBJ2-1; TCRdb's D call of TRBD2 is untestable without DNA. This CDR3 has 15 residues. From germline, CDR1 is SQVTM and CDR2 ANQGSEA.

The V gene is TRBV9, the J gene TRBJ2-7. Per the germline V gene, CDR1 is SGDLS and CDR2 is YYNGEE. The CDR3 loop spans 15 amino acids. CDR3 sequence reads: CASSAGGGGSYEQYF.

The V and J genes are TRBV5-6 and TRBJ2-1; as DNA is missing, the TRBD1 call by TCRdb cannot be tested. This CDR3 comprises 15 residues. Germline loops: CDR1 SGHDT, CDR2 YYEEEE. Here the CDR3 reads CASSLMGTGEKGQFF.

The chain has TRBV7-9 and TRBJ2-2; TCRdb's D call of TRBD1 is untestable without DNA. Germline CDR1 reads SEHNR; CDR2 reads FQNEAQ (reference sequence). CDR3 size: 15 residues. The CDR3 sequence is CASSSRGPDTGELFF. Together with reference TRBV7-9 and TRBJ2-2, the CDR3 gives the full variable domain: DTGVSQNPRHKITKRGQNVTFRCDPISEHNRLYWYRQTLGQGPEFLTYFQNEAQLEKSRLLSDRFSAERPKGSFSTLEIQRTEQGDSAMYLCASSSRGPDTGELFFGEGSRLTVL.

The V call is TRBV12-3 or TRBV12-4, the J call TRBJ2-1; TCRdb calls TRBD1, which cannot be checked without DNA. The CDR3 consists of 18 residues. The CDR3: CASSFVPLTGGSYNEQFF.

The chain couples TRBV30 to TRBJ2-1; there is no DNA to check the TCRdb D call of TRBD2. Per germline, CDR1 GTSNPN and CDR2 SVGIG (reference sequence). CDR3 length: 14 amino acids. The CDR3 reads CAWNLKADYNEQFF.

The chain recombines TRBV11-3 with TRBJ2-7; the D gene TCRdb calls, TRBD1, cannot be checked with no DNA. The CDR3 contains 13 residues. Germline V gene lookup returns CDR1 SGHNT and CDR2 YENEEA. CDR3 residues: CASSLGHSYEQYF.

The chain recombines TRBV29-1 with TRBJ2-2; TCRdb's D call of TRBD2 is untestable without DNA. The CDR3 covers 14 residues. CDR1 and CDR2 from the germline V gene are SQVTM and ANQGSEA. CDR3: CSVKPGLEPGELFF.

The genes are TRBV12-3 or TRBV12-4 and TRBJ2-7; TCRdb's assignment of TRBD1 cannot be checked, as there is no DNA. The CDR3 covers 16 residues. The chain's CDR3 is CASSPWVPTGLYEQYF.

This chain connects TRBV6-5 to TRBJ1-2; TCRdb picks TRBD1, but there is no DNA to check that call. Germline values: CDR1 MNHEY, CDR2 SVGAGI. The CDR3 totals 13 residues. The CDR3 sequence is CASRNDRGEGYTF.

This CDR3 reads CASSFSGGTDTQYF. The V and J genes are TRBV7-3 and TRBJ2-3; the D call of TRBD1 rests on TCRdb alone, since no DNA is present to check it. The CDR3 runs 14 residues. Per the germline V gene, CDR1 is SGHTA and CDR2 is FQGTGA.

Here the CDR3 reads CASSQRGPYEQYF. The V and J genes are TRBV4-2 and TRBJ2-7; TCRdb reports TRBD1, a call that lacks DNA to check it against. Germline CDR1 and CDR2: LGHNA and YNFKEQ. This CDR3 is 13 amino acids long.

This chain links TRBV29-1 with TRBJ2-1; TCRdb picks TRBD2, but there is no DNA to check that call. This CDR3 is built from 15 residues. CDR1 and CDR2 (germline): SQVTM, ANQGSEA. The CDR3 region is CSVDGLAGVYNEQFF.

The chain joins TRBV7-2 to TRBJ2-3; TCRdb's D call of TRBD1 is untestable without DNA. This CDR3 has 12 amino acids. Germline values: CDR1 SGHTA, CDR2 FQGNSA. CDR3 amino acids: CASSSIRQTQYF.

V is TRBV7-2 and J is TRBJ2-4; no DNA is available, so the TRBD2 call from TCRdb remains unchecked. The CDR3 totals 19 residues. In germline, CDR1 is SGHTA, CDR2 FQGNSA. The chain's CDR3 is CASSLEGLAVILAKNIQYF.

This rearrangement joins TRBV10-3 to TRBJ1-2; the D gene TCRdb calls, TRBD1, cannot be checked with no DNA. Germline V gives CDR1 ENHRY, CDR2 SYGVKD. This CDR3 spans 15 amino acids. CDR3: CASMDGELINYGYTF.

The V gene is TRBV15, the J gene TRBJ2-7. The germline V gene has CDR1 LNHNV and CDR2 YYDKDF (reference sequence). There are 12 residues in the CDR3. The CDR3 protein is CATSGGWSEQYF. Full variable domain (outside the CDR3, taken from reference TRBV15 and TRBJ2-7): DAMVIQNPRYQVTQFGKPVTLSCSQTLNHNVMYWYQQKSSQAPKLLFHYYDKDFNNEADTPDNFQSRRPNTSFCFLDIRSPGLGDTAMYLCATSGGWSEQYFGPGTRLTVT.

J is TRBJ1-4 and V is TRBV25-1; TCRdb lists TRBD1, though no DNA is available to test this call. The germline V gene has CDR1 MGHDK and CDR2 SYGVNS. The CDR3 totals 15 residues. CDR3 sequence reads: CASSGRRMGDEKLFF.

The chain joins TRBV29-1 to TRBJ2-7. Germline V lookup: CDR1 SQVTM, CDR2 ANQGSEA. This CDR3 region has 13 residues. The CDR3 region is CSVFRSNSYEQYF.

The V call is TRBV5-1, the J call TRBJ1-1; TCRdb lists TRBD1, though no DNA is available to test this call. CDR1 and CDR2 (germline): SGHRS, YFSETQ. CDR3 length: 14 residues. The CDR3 spells CASSLGDGGAEAFF.